A single sample is the source of the 30 T cell receptor beta chains below, sequenced in a study of T cells in Graves' hyperthyroidism and ophthalmopathy. The source material, RNA transcripts, was used to amplify TCR beta CDR3 regions. A set of HTBI primers served as the primers for a first-round RT-PCR of the TCR CDR3. TCRdb reprocessed the multiplex PCR reads via MiXCR and lists one record per CDR3 protein. The sample contains 600,000 to 750,000 distinct CDR3 sequences, approximately 15% of which appear only once. The specimen sequenced was blood. The receptors originated from a middle-aged man with Graves' hyperthyroidism.

This clonotype came up many times. The chain joins TRBV10-3 to TRBJ2-6; no firm D call. V was shortened by 4 bases and J by 2 bases, with 12 bases between the two germline ends. The germline CDR1 and CDR2 sequences are ENHRY and SYGVKD. CDR3 size: 16 residues. The CDR3 region has the DNA TGTGCCATCAGTGGGCACGTGTATACTGGGGCCAACGTCCTGACTTTC. This gives the protein CAISGHVYTGANVLTF.

V usage is TRBV12-3 or TRBV12-4 and J usage is TRBJ2-1; 10 bases align to TRBD1. The trim removed 6 bases at V and 8 bases at J, leaving 4 bases unmatched. The CDR3 totals 13 residues. The CDR3 DNA reads TGTGCCAGCAGAGCCGGACAGGGGGATGAGCAGTTCTTC. Translating gives CASRAGQGDEQFF.

This clonotype was detected ten times or more. The V and J genes are TRBV28 and TRBJ2-1, with TRBD2 matching over 14 bases. In germline, CDR1 is MDHEN, CDR2 SYDVKM. The CDR3 is made up of 17 amino acids. Trimming took 2 bases from V and 7 from J; bases not matched to a gene: 7. Here the CDR3 DNA reads TGTGCCAGCAGTTTACGGACTAGCGGGAGGTCCTGGAATGAGCAGTTCTTC. Translation gives CASSLRTSGRSWNEQFF. Together with reference TRBV28 and TRBJ2-1, the CDR3 gives the full variable domain: DVKVTQSSRYLVKRTGEKVFLECVQDMDHENMFWYRQDPGLGLRLIYFSYDVKMKEKGDIPEGYSVSREKKERFSLILESASTNQTSMYLCASSLRTSGRSWNEQFFGPGTRLTVL.

The rearrangement joins TRBV5-6 to TRBJ1-5; D possibly corresponds to TRBD1 (6 bases). The CDR3 has 14 residues. Trimming shortened V by 2 bases and J by 5 bases, and 11 bases separated the two germline ends. Germline V gene lookup returns CDR1 SGHDT and CDR2 YYEEEE. The CDR3 reads CASSLGGTDQPQHF. CDR3 DNA sequence: TGTGCCAGCAGCTTAGGGGGTACGGATCAGCCCCAGCATTTT.

This clonotype appeared many times. The chain carries TRBV27 and TRBJ2-3, with 12 bases lining up with TRBD1. The CDR3 covers 16 residues. CDR1 is MNHEY and CDR2 is SMNVEV in the germline V gene (reference sequence). V dropped 7 bases and J dropped 4; count of bases not matched to a gene: 9. Here the CDR3 reads CASKPRDRGRADTQYF. CDR3 sequence (DNA): TGTGCCAGCAAACCAAGGGACAGGGGGCGAGCAGATACGCAGTATTTT.

The chain has TRBV28 and TRBJ1-5; D not certain. The CDR3 contains 13 residues. Germline V gene data show CDR1 as MDHEN and CDR2 as SYDVKM. The germline V and J ends were trimmed by 4 bases and 6 bases, with 10 bases remaining between them. Here the CDR3 DNA reads TGTGCCAGCAGTTGGAGCGTGAGTCAGCCCCAGCATTTT. Translated, it gives CASSWSVSQPQHF.

The chain recombines TRBV20-1 with TRBJ2-1, with 12 bases aligning to TRBD2. The CDR3 is 14 amino acids. Looked up from germline, CDR1 is DFQATT and CDR2 is SNEGSKA (reference sequence). The V and J ends lost 1 base and 7 bases, in that order; junction bases with no gene match: 2. CDR3 amino acids: CSARGTSGINEQFF. The CDR3 nucleotides read TGCAGTGCTAGAGGGACTAGCGGGATTAATGAGCAGTTCTTC.

This clonotype was seen a handful of times. The J gene is TRBJ1-3, the V gene TRBV30; no firm D call. Germline V gene lookup returns CDR1 GTSNPN and CDR2 SVGIG (reference sequence). The CDR3 has 13 residues. V was shortened by 0 bases and J by 4 bases, with 7 bases between the two germline ends. CDR3 sequence reads: CAWSVRQGNTIYF. The CDR3 nucleotides are TGTGCCTGGAGTGTACGCCAGGGAAACACCATATATTTT.

J is TRBJ2-7 and V is TRBV7-8; the D gene is possibly TRBD1 (5 bases). The germline V gene has CDR1 SGHVS and CDR2 FQNEAQ. CDR3 size: 17 residues. The ends were cut back, 0 bases at V and 3 bases at J, with 18 bases in the middle. The CDR3 DNA reads as TGTGCCAGCAGCTTAGCGCAAAGTAGACAGCCTAACTACGAGCAGTACTTC. Translating it yields CASSLAQSRQPNYEQYF.

About this clonotype: This sequence may be a read error, since a much larger clone differs from it by one base. The V and J genes are TRBV2 and TRBJ2-7; D not resolved. Trimming took off 8 bases at V and 0 bases at J, with 14 bases between the two ends. Germline-derived CDR1 and CDR2 are SNHLY and FYNNEI. The length of the CDR3 is 14 residues. The CDR3 nucleotides are TGTGCCAGCCGAGGTTTGTACTCCTCCTACGAGCAGTACTTC. Residues: CASRGLYSSYEQYF.

At least ten counts were recorded for this clonotype. The V call is TRBV6-1, the J call TRBJ2-3; D is tentatively TRBD1 or TRBD2 (5 bases each). Germline-derived CDR1 and CDR2 are MNHNS and SASEGT. With 5 bases removed from V and 1 base from J, the gap between germline ends came to 13 bases. The CDR3 runs 15 residues. CDR3 sequence: CASSYEGRRTDTQYF. In DNA, the CDR3 is TGTGCCAGCAGTTACGAGGGGCGTCGCACAGATACGCAGTATTTT.

This clonotype has only a few counts. The V gene is TRBV20-1, the J gene TRBJ1-6, with TRBD1 as a possible D gene (6 bases). V was clipped by 0 bases and J by 10 bases, with 19 bases between them. Germline CDR1 and CDR2: DFQATT and SNEGSKA (reference sequence). This CDR3 comprises 16 residues. As DNA, the CDR3 is TGCAGTGCTAGAGACCCCCAACAGGGCTCTGGGTCACCCCTCCACTTT. It is translated as CSARDPQQGSGSPLHF.

This clonotype appeared many times. The genes are TRBV19 and TRBJ1-1; D unclear. CDR3 length equals 15 residues. The ends were cut back, 7 bases at V and 2 bases at J, with 17 bases in the middle. The germline V gene encodes CDR1 LNHDA and CDR2 SQIVND (reference sequence). The CDR3: CASTSQPVINTEAFF. CDR3 sequence (DNA): TGTGCCAGTACGTCTCAACCGGTCATAAACACTGAAGCTTTCTTT.

The chain carries TRBV19 and TRBJ2-3; perhaps TRBD2 as D (6 bases). The CDR3 totals 13 residues. Germline CDR1 is LNHDA and CDR2 is SQIVND (reference sequence). V lost 6 bases to trimming and J lost 1 base, with 8 bases between them. The CDR3: CASRSGGTDTQYF. The CDR3 nucleotides are TGTGCCAGTAGATCGGGGGGCACAGATACGCAGTATTTT.

Note on this clonotype: Since a much larger clone is just one base distant, this may be a read error. The chain links TRBV28 to TRBJ2-1; 9 positions match TRBD2. The trim removed 5 bases at V and 5 bases at J, leaving 10 bases unmatched. The CDR3 runs to 16 residues. CDR1 MDHEN and CDR2 SYDVKM come from the germline V gene. Here the CDR3 reads CASSKRASGKNNEQFF. As DNA, the CDR3 is TGTGCCAGCAGTAAACGGGCTAGCGGGAAAAACAATGAGCAGTTCTTC.

This clonotype showed up many times. The chain combines TRBV18 with TRBJ1-4; 9 bases line up with TRBD1. CDR1 and CDR2 (germline): KGHSH, LQKENI. Trimming cost V 0 bases and J 8 bases; bases outside gene matches: 13. The CDR3 is 18 residues long. The CDR3, as DNA: TGTGCCAGCTCACCACCTTGGGACAGGGTCAAGTCTGACGAAAAACTGTTTTTT. It is translated as CASSPPWDRVKSDEKLFF.

The gene calls are TRBV28 and TRBJ1-2; TRBD1 aligns across 7 bases. Germline loops: CDR1 MDHEN, CDR2 SYDVKM. CDR3 length: 14 amino acids. J lost 3 bases, V lost 3 bases, and 4 bases had no gene match. CDR3 sequence (DNA): TGTGCCAGCAGTTTCGGCAGGGGGGACTATGGCTACACCTTC. Amino acid sequence: CASSFGRGDYGYTF.

This clonotype has just a few counts. A much larger clone lies a single base off, so this may be a read error. The chain recombines TRBV12-3 or TRBV12-4 with TRBJ2-3; D is uncertain. CDR3 length equals 12 residues. The CDR3 here is CASLGDTDTRYF. CDR3 sequence (DNA): TGTGCCAGCTTGGGCGACACAGATACGCGGTATTTT.

The table lists this clonotype with many counts. The genes are TRBV12-3 or TRBV12-4 and TRBJ2-1; TRBD2 agrees at 7 bases. V lost 3 bases and J lost 7; bases outside the gene matches: 9. There are 15 residues in the CDR3. As DNA, the CDR3 is TGTGCCAGCAGTTTTCAGGCTAGCGGAGCGAATGAGCAGTTCTTC. As protein: CASSFQASGANEQFF.

This clonotype was counted a few times. J is TRBJ1-2 and V is TRBV7-2; D not resolved. With 1 base removed from V and 6 bases from J, the gap between germline ends came to 9 bases. CDR3 length: 13 amino acids. Germline lookup yields CDR1 SGHTA and CDR2 FQGNSA. CDR3 sequence reads: CASSLVTADGYTF. CDR3 coding DNA: TGTGCCAGCAGCTTAGTTACGGCGGATGGCTACACCTTC.

This chain connects TRBV2 to TRBJ1-1; TRBD1 agrees at 7 bases. CDR1 SNHLY and CDR2 FYNNEI come from the germline V gene. Trimming took 7 bases from V and 3 from J; bases not matched to a gene: 8. This CDR3 is built from 14 residues. CDR3 DNA: TGTGCCAGCAACAATTACAGGGGCGACACTGAAGCTTTCTTT. Translated, it gives CASNNYRGDTEAFF.

V gene TRBV6-9 combines with J gene TRBJ1-6; D call uncertain. This CDR3 has 12 amino acids. The germline CDR1 and CDR2 sequences are MNHGY and SVAAGI. The germline V and J ends were trimmed by 1 base and 7 bases, with 2 bases remaining between them. The DNA of the CDR3 is TGTGCCAGCAGTTATTGGAATTCACCCCTCCACTTT. This codes for CASSYWNSPLHF.

In this sample, this clonotype turned up many times. The chain recombines TRBV9 with TRBJ2-5, with 7 bases identical to TRBD2. The germline CDR1 and CDR2 sequences are SGDLS and YYNGEE. The CDR3 has 16 residues. Trimming removed 4 bases from V and 4 bases from J; junction bases left unmatched: 13. The CDR3 loop reads CASSPSGILVGETQYF. The CDR3 DNA reads TGTGCCAGCAGCCCAAGCGGGATACTAGTCGGAGAGACCCAGTACTTC.

This clonotype was picked up many times. Written as DNA, the CDR3 is TGTGCCAGCTGCCCGTACCCGGGACTAGCGGAGGGGTATGAGCAGTTCTTC. This gives the protein CASCPYPGLAEGYEQFF. J is TRBJ2-1 and V is TRBV2, with 11 bases matching TRBD2. The CDR3 covers 17 residues. Germline V gene sequence: CDR1 SNHLY, CDR2 FYNNEI. V trimming: 8 bases; J trimming: 8 bases; junction bases outside the gene matches: 17.

This clonotype was counted many times. The chain couples TRBV11-2 to TRBJ2-5; 13 nucleotides line up with TRBD2. The CDR3 totals 14 residues. CDR1 is SGHAT and CDR2 is FQNNGV in the germline V gene. With 5 bases clipped from V and 4 bases from J, the junction kept 1 base outside the gene matches. For the CDR3, the DNA is TGTGCCAGCAGCGGACTAGCGGGAGCAGAGACCCAGTACTTC. Its protein product is CASSGLAGAETQYF.

The chain has TRBV20-1 and TRBJ2-7; TRBD2 matches 10 bases. There are 17 residues in the CDR3. J was trimmed by 1 base and V by 2 bases; bases with no gene match: 11. Germline V gene lookup returns CDR1 DFQATT and CDR2 SNEGSKA (reference sequence). The CDR3 spells CSARTDIGTSASYEQYF. The CDR3 nucleotides read TGCAGTGCTAGAACCGACATCGGGACTAGCGCGTCCTACGAGCAGTACTTC.

J is TRBJ2-1 and V is TRBV20-1; D is perhaps TRBD2 (5 bases). Germline V gene lookup returns CDR1 DFQATT and CDR2 SNEGSKA (reference sequence). The CDR3 is 16 amino acids. V was trimmed by 0 bases and J by 2 bases, leaving 14 bases between them. CDR3 sequence: CSARELERAPYNEQFF. The CDR3 DNA follows: TGCAGTGCTAGAGAACTCGAGAGGGCCCCCTACAATGAGCAGTTCTTC.

Ten or more counts support this clonotype. The rearrangement uses TRBV28 and TRBJ2-7; 13 bases align to TRBD2. CDR1 and CDR2 from the germline V gene are MDHEN and SYDVKM. Losses at the gene ends were 4 bases for V and 4 bases for J; bases not matched to a gene: 4. The CDR3 sequence is 15 residues long. The CDR3 DNA follows: TGTGCCAGCAGTTCCCCGACTAGCGGGAGGTACGAGCAGTACTTC. This codes for CASSSPTSGRYEQYF.

The V and J genes are TRBV29-1 and TRBJ2-3, with 8 positions matching TRBD1. Germline CDR1 is SQVTM and CDR2 is ANQGSEA. The CDR3 loop spans 13 amino acids. The J segment lost 1 base and the V segment lost 6 bases, leaving 3 bases of the junction unmatched. Written as DNA, the CDR3 is TGCAGCGTGCAGACAGGGGGCACAGATACGCAGTATTTT. This encodes CSVQTGGTDTQYF.

This clonotype came up many times. The chain carries TRBV7-3 and TRBJ2-1; TRBD1 is a possible D gene (5 bases). CDR1 and CDR2 from the germline V gene are SGHTA and FQGTGA. Trimming removed 4 bases from V and 6 bases from J, with 16 bases in between. The CDR3 has 15 amino acids. The DNA of the CDR3 is TGTGCCAGCAGCTGGGATAGGGGCTCGCTCAATGAGCAGTTCTTC. Translation: CASSWDRGSLNEQFF.